A selection of T cell receptor beta chains follows, all from one sample in a study of blood T cell repertoires in COVID-19. TCRdb's copy holds only in-frame clones and misses some; the assay was immunoSEQ multiplex PCR. The sample lists roughly 250,000 clones; approximately 84% were seen once. Sequencing was performed on peripheral blood. These receptors originate from a woman older than 75 with acute or convalescent COVID-19. The CDR3 runs from the conserved cysteine through the conserved F or W. Fields, in order: D gene, J gene, V gene, clone size, CDR3 protein, CDR3 DNA. D genes are given only for firm matches. A clone size is listed for some rows: how often the clone was seen (once, few, many), or a class if it is expanded.

d_call: .; j_call: TRBJ1-2; v_call: TRBV7-2; clone_size: .; cdr3_aa: CASSLDRDSGYTF; cdr3_nt: TGTGCCAGCAGCTTAGACAGGGATTCCGGCTACACCTTC
d_call: TRBD1; j_call: TRBJ2-7; v_call: TRBV5-1; clone_size: .; cdr3_aa: CASSAMGQSYEQYF; cdr3_nt: TGCGCCAGCAGCGCCATGGGACAGTCCTACGAGCAGTACTTC
d_call: .; j_call: TRBJ1-1; v_call: TRBV5-6; clone_size: few; cdr3_aa: CASSSGGEAFF; cdr3_nt: TGTGCCAGCAGCTCGGGGGGTGAAGCTTTCTTT
d_call: .; j_call: TRBJ2-5; v_call: TRBV4-1; clone_size: .; cdr3_aa: CASSQGGVYGGETQYF; cdr3_nt: TGCGCCAGCAGCCAAGGGGGGGTTTACGGGGGTGAGACCCAGTACTTC
d_call: .; j_call: TRBJ2-1; v_call: TRBV6-6; clone_size: .; cdr3_aa: CASSYANNEQFF; cdr3_nt: TGTGCCAGCAGTTACGCTAACAATGAGCAGTTCTTC
d_call: TRBD2; j_call: TRBJ2-1; v_call: TRBV7-3; clone_size: .; cdr3_aa: CASSSGLARGNEQFF; cdr3_nt: TGTGCCAGCAGCTCCGGACTAGCCCGGGGCAATGAGCAGTTCTTC
d_call: TRBD1; j_call: TRBJ2-2; v_call: TRBV5-1; clone_size: .; cdr3_aa: CASSPPGTANTGELFF; cdr3_nt: TGCGCCAGCAGTCCACCCGGGACAGCGAACACCGGGGAGCTGTTTTTT
d_call: .; j_call: TRBJ1-4; v_call: TRBV7-6; clone_size: .; cdr3_aa: CASSLNGANEKLFF; cdr3_nt: TGTGCCAGCAGCTTAAACGGGGCTAATGAAAAACTGTTTTTT
d_call: TRBD2; j_call: TRBJ2-1; v_call: TRBV24-1; clone_size: once; cdr3_aa: CATSDMTSGNMGEQFF; cdr3_nt: TGTGCCACCAGTGACATGACTAGCGGGAATATGGGCGAACAGTTCTTC
d_call: TRBD2; j_call: TRBJ2-1; v_call: TRBV9; clone_size: many; cdr3_aa: CASSASTSGSFSEQFF; cdr3_nt: TGTGCCAGCAGCGCGAGTACTAGCGGGAGTTTTAGTGAGCAGTTCTTC
d_call: TRBD1; j_call: TRBJ1-1; v_call: TRBV7-2; clone_size: .; cdr3_aa: CASSSMTGGITEAFF; cdr3_nt: TGTGCCAGCAGCTCCATGACAGGGGGGATTACTGAAGCTTTCTTT
d_call: .; j_call: TRBJ1-1; v_call: TRBV7-2; clone_size: .; cdr3_aa: CASRRSGGFGTEAFF; cdr3_nt: TGTGCCAGCAGAAGGAGCGGGGGGTTCGGCACTGAAGCTTTCTTT
d_call: .; j_call: TRBJ1-6; v_call: TRBV5-1; clone_size: .; cdr3_aa: CASSLMTVNSPLHF; cdr3_nt: TGCGCCAGCAGCTTGATGACAGTTAATTCACCCCTCCACTTT
d_call: TRBD1; j_call: TRBJ1-1; v_call: TRBV28; clone_size: .; cdr3_aa: CASSFQGGNTEAFF; cdr3_nt: TGTGCCAGCAGTTTTCAGGGGGGGAACACTGAAGCTTTCTTT
d_call: .; j_call: TRBJ2-5; v_call: TRBV4-1; clone_size: few; cdr3_aa: CASSQGANQETQYF; cdr3_nt: TGCGCCAGCAGCCAAGGGGCTAACCAAGAGACCCAGTACTTC
d_call: .; j_call: TRBJ2-1; v_call: TRBV18; clone_size: .; cdr3_aa: CASSPLPGGSYNEQFF; cdr3_nt: TGTGCCAGCTCACCACTTCCCGGGGGCTCCTACAATGAGCAGTTCTTC
d_call: TRBD1; j_call: TRBJ2-2; v_call: TRBV6-5; clone_size: .; cdr3_aa: CASSYGGQGGTGELFF; cdr3_nt: TGTGCCAGCAGTTACGGGGGACAGGGCGGCACCGGGGAGCTGTTTTTT
d_call: .; j_call: TRBJ1-1; v_call: TRBV6-1; clone_size: .; cdr3_aa: CASSAPLQGMNTEAFF; cdr3_nt: TGTGCCAGCAGTGCTCCTCTGCAGGGTATGAACACTGAAGCTTTCTTT
d_call: TRBD1; j_call: TRBJ1-1; v_call: TRBV7-2; clone_size: .; cdr3_aa: CASSTGQGAQSEAFF; cdr3_nt: TGTGCCAGCAGCACCGGACAGGGGGCGCAGTCTGAAGCTTTCTTT
d_call: .; j_call: TRBJ2-5; v_call: TRBV6-2/TRBV6-3; clone_size: .; cdr3_aa: CASSYSFYPQETQYF; cdr3_nt: TGTGCCAGCAGTTACTCGTTCTATCCCCAAGAGACCCAGTACTTC
d_call: .; j_call: TRBJ1-3; v_call: TRBV7-2; clone_size: few; cdr3_aa: CASSLAGTTGNTIYF; cdr3_nt: TGTGCCAGCAGCTTAGCCGGGACTACTGGAAACACCATATATTTT
d_call: .; j_call: TRBJ1-1; v_call: TRBV4-1; clone_size: .; cdr3_aa: CASSQESAGGYTEAFF; cdr3_nt: TGCGCCAGCAGCCAAGAGTCCGCTGGGGGCTACACTGAAGCTTTCTTT
d_call: TRBD1; j_call: TRBJ2-7; v_call: TRBV4-1; clone_size: few; cdr3_aa: CASSQDYGDSGGIDEQYF; cdr3_nt: TGCGCCAGCAGCCAAGATTACGGAGATTCAGGGGGCATAGACGAGCAGTACTTC
d_call: TRBD2; j_call: TRBJ2-7; v_call: TRBV11-2; clone_size: .; cdr3_aa: CASSLVTGGGGMEEYF; cdr3_nt: TGTGCCAGCAGCTTAGTGACGGGCGGGGGAGGTATGGAGGAGTACTTC
d_call: .; j_call: TRBJ1-3; v_call: TRBV28; clone_size: .; cdr3_aa: CASSPEGSSGNTIYF; cdr3_nt: TGTGCCAGCAGTCCCGAGGGCAGCTCTGGAAACACCATATATTTT
d_call: TRBD1; j_call: TRBJ1-2; v_call: TRBV14; clone_size: .; cdr3_aa: CASSPSDRVHGYTF; cdr3_nt: TGTGCCAGCAGCCCCTCGGACAGGGTGCATGGCTACACCTTC
d_call: TRBD1; j_call: TRBJ2-4; v_call: TRBV27; clone_size: .; cdr3_aa: CASSSWTGDAKNIQYF; cdr3_nt: TGTGCCAGCAGTTCGTGGACAGGGGACGCCAAAAACATTCAGTACTTC
d_call: .; j_call: TRBJ1-2; v_call: TRBV19; clone_size: .; cdr3_aa: CASSRSGIMDGYTF; cdr3_nt: TGTGCCAGTAGTAGGTCGGGGATTATGGATGGCTACACCTTC
d_call: .; j_call: TRBJ1-3; v_call: TRBV9; clone_size: .; cdr3_aa: CASSYSGSSGNTIYF; cdr3_nt: TGTGCCAGCAGCTACTCCGGGAGTTCTGGAAACACCATATATTTT
d_call: TRBD2; j_call: TRBJ2-3; v_call: TRBV2; clone_size: .; cdr3_aa: CASSLGLATQYF; cdr3_nt: TGTGCCAGCAGTCTGGGACTAGCTACGCAGTATTTT